The clone carrying this TCR beta chain was observed many times. Its specificity is not known. Uncontrolled infection, other autoimmune disease, pregnancy and lactation each barred patients from inclusion. This sample stems from a study of T cells in Graves' hyperthyroidism and ophthalmopathy. Overall study context: Any treatment followed the collection of peripheral blood at initial diagnosis.

General observations from the study: Most thyroid clonotypes with frequency above 0.001 were detected in blood.

Amplified regions were TCR beta CDR3 sequences from RNA transcripts. TCR CDR3 underwent first-round RT-PCR with the HTBI primer set. TCRdb re-called the multiplex PCR reads with MiXCR, one entry per CDR3 protein. The sample yields some 740,000 distinct CDR3 sequences, around 15% seen once. Germline-derived CDR1 and CDR2 are SGHTA and FQGNSA. The length of the CDR3 is 17 residues. V lost 5 bases, J lost 0 bases, and 17 bases lay in between. The sequenced sample was blood. This sequence originates from a woman between 18 and 29 years old with Graves' hyperthyroidism. The V gene is TRBV7-2, the J gene TRBJ2-1, with D possibly TRBD2 on 6 matching bases. CDR3 nucleotides: TGTGCCAGCAGCCCTAGTCCTAGCGCAAGCTCCTACAATGAGCAGTTCTTC. Translating it yields CASSPSPSASSYNEQFF.